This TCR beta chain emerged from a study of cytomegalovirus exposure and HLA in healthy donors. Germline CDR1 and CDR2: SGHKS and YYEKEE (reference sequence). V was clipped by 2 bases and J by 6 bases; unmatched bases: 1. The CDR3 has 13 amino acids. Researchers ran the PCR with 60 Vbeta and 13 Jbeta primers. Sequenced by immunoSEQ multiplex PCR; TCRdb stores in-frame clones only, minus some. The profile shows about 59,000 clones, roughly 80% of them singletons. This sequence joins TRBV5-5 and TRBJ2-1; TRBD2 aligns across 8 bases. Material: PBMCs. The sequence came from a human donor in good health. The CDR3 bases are TGTGCCAGCAGCTTTACTAGCGGCAATGAGCAGTTCTTC. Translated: CASSFTSGNEQFF.